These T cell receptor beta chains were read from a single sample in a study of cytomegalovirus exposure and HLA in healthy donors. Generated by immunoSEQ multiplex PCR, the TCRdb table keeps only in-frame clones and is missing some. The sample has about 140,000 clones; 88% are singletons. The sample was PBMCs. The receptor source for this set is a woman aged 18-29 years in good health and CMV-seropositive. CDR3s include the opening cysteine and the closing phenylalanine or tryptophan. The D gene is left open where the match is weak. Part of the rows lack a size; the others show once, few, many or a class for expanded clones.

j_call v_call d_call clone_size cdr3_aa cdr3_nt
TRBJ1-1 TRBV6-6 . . CASSYFDSALEAFF TGTGCCAGCAGTTACTTTGACAGTGCCCTTGAAGCTTTCTTT
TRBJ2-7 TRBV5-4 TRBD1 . CASLYRGSSYEQYF TGTGCCAGCCTATACAGGGGAAGCTCCTACGAGCAGTACTTC
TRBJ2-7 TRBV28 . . CASSTIPESGEQYF TGTGCCAGCAGCACCATCCCGGAGTCGGGGGAGCAGTACTTC
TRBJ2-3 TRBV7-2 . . CASTILGSSTDTQYF TGTGCCAGCACAATACTAGGCTCAAGCACAGATACGCAGTATTTT
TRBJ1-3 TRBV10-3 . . CAISGEVSGNTIYF TGTGCCATCAGTGGGGAGGTCTCTGGAAACACCATATATTTT
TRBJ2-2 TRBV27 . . CASGWLGHLNTGELFF TGTGCCAGCGGATGGTTGGGACACCTGAACACCGGGGAGCTGTTTTTT
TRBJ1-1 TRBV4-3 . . CASSRNTASGDNTEAFF TGCGCCAGCAGCCGTAATACGGCATCGGGGGATAACACTGAAGCTTTCTTT
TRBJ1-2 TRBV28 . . CASSLAWERSGYTF TGTGCCAGCAGTTTAGCTTGGGAGAGGTCTGGCTACACCTTC
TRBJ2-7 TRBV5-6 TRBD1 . CASSSLTGVPYNEQYF TGTGCCAGCAGCTCCCTAACAGGGGTTCCGTACAACGAGCAGTACTTC
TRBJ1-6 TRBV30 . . CAWSDWRSSYNSPLHF TGTGCCTGGAGTGACTGGAGGAGCTCCTATAATTCACCCCTCCACTTT
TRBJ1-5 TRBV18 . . CASSPSGAGAQPQHF TGTGCCAGCTCACCGTCGGGGGCGGGGGCTCAGCCCCAGCATTTT
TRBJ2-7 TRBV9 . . CASSVDPTGLDEQYF TGTGCCAGCAGCGTAGACCCGACAGGACTAGACGAGCAGTACTTC
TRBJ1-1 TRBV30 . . CAWSWGGAEAFF TGTGCCTGGAGTTGGGGGGGGGCTGAAGCTTTCTTT
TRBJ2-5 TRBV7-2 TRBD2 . CASSSGLATRSLLETQYF TGTGCCAGCAGCTCCGGACTAGCTACTAGATCCCTCTTGGAGACCCAGTACTTC
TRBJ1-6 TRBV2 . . CASSVRRVENNSPLHF TGTGCCAGCAGTGTAAGGCGGGTTGAAAATAATTCACCCCTCCACTTT
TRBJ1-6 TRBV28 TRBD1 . CASSLGTDWSPLHF TGTGCCAGCAGCCTAGGGACAGACTGGTCACCCCTCCACTTT
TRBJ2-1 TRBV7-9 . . CASSPGLDLSSYNEQFF TGTGCCAGCAGCCCGGGACTGGACCTCAGCTCCTACAATGAGCAGTTCTTC
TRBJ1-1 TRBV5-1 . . CASSFQGGTEAFF TGCGCCAGCAGCTTCCAGGGAGGGACTGAAGCTTTCTTT
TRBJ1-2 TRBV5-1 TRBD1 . CASSTDRGPFYTF TGCGCCAGCAGCACGGACAGGGGGCCATTCTACACCTTC
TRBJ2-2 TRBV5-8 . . CASSDHRGRANTGELFF TGTGCCAGCAGCGATCACAGGGGGAGGGCGAACACCGGGGAGCTGTTTTTT
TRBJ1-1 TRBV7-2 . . CASSSKWGGTEAFF TGTGCCAGCAGCTCCAAGTGGGGAGGCACTGAAGCTTTCTTT
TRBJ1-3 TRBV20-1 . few CSARGPNTIYF TGCAGTGCTAGAGGTCCTAACACCATATATTTT
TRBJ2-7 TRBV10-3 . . CAISEHASYEQYF TGTGCCATCAGTGAGCACGCGTCCTACGAGCAGTACTTC
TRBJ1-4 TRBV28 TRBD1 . CASSFGDRGLKLFF TGTGCCAGCAGTTTCGGAGACAGGGGGCTAAAACTGTTTTTT
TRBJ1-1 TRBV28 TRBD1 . CASSLRQGEEAFF TGTGCCAGCAGTCTGAGACAGGGGGAGGAAGCTTTCTTT
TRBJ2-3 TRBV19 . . CASSGQRLDNTDTQYF TGTGCCAGTAGTGGACAAAGACTCGATAACACAGATACGCAGTATTTT
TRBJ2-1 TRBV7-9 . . CASSLPGRNNEQFF TGTGCCAGCAGCTTACCAGGGCGAAACAATGAGCAGTTCTTC
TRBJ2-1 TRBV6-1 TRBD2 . CASSAGTSNEQFF TGTGCCAGCAGTGCCGGGACTAGCAATGAGCAGTTCTTC
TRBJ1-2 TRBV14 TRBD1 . CASSPQGVKGYTF TGTGCCAGCAGTCCACAGGGGGTGAAAGGCTACACCTTC
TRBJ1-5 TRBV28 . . CASSLPRDLGGQPQHF TGTGCCAGCAGTTTACCTCGGGATCTTGGAGGTCAGCCCCAGCATTTT
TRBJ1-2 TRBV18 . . CASSPAPGEGYGYTF TGTGCCAGCTCACCAGCCCCAGGGGAGGGGTATGGCTACACCTTC
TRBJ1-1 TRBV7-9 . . CASSAPQGRGTEAFF TGTGCCAGCAGCGCCCCACAGGGTCGCGGCACTGAAGCTTTCTTT
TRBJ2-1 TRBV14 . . CASSRLVGLGEQFF TGTGCCAGCAGCCGGTTGGTGGGGCTTGGTGAGCAGTTCTTC
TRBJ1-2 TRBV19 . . CASSIPDSYGYTF TGTGCCAGTAGTATCCCGGACAGCTATGGCTACACCTTC
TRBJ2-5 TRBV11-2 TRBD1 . CASSHRQGPYQETQYF TGTGCCAGCAGCCACCGACAGGGTCCCTACCAAGAGACCCAGTACTTC
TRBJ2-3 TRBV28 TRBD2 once CASSPTSGRITDTQYF TGTGCCAGCAGTCCTACTAGCGGGAGGATCACAGATACGCAGTATTTT
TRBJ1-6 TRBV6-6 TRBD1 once CASSSPGQGARNLHF TGTGCCAGCAGTTCGCCGGGACAGGGGGCCCGAAACCTCCACTTT
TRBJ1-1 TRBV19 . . CASIFGGRNTEAFF TGTGCCAGTATCTTTGGAGGGCGGAACACTGAAGCTTTCTTT
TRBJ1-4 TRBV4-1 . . CASSQVVLRGNEKLFF TGCGCCAGCAGCCAAGTAGTGCTACGGGGAAATGAAAAACTGTTTTTT
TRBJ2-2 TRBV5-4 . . CASMGTPNTGELFF TGTGCCAGCATGGGGACTCCGAACACCGGGGAGCTGTTTTTT
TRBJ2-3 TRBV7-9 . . CASSSSDTQYF TGTGCCAGCAGCTCGTCAGATACGCAGTATTTT
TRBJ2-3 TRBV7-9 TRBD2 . CASSSRTSGGEPTWTQYF TGTGCCAGCAGCTCCCGGACTAGCGGGGGCGAACCTACTTGGACGCAGTATTTT
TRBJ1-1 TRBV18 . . CASSPWAGEDNTEAFF TGTGCCAGCTCACCATGGGCAGGGGAAGACAACACTGAAGCTTTCTTT